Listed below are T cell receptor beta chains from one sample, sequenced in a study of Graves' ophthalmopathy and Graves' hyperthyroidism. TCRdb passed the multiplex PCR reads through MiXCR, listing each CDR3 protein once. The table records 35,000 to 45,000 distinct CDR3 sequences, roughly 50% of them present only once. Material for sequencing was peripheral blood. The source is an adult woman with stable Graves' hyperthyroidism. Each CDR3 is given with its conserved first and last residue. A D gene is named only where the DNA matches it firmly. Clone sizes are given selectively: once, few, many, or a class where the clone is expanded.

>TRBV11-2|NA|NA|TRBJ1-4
CASSLESGRERLFF
TGTGCCAGCAGCTTGGAATCCGGGCGCGAAAGACTGTTTTTT
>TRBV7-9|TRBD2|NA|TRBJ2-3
CVSSLAGRSTGTQYF
TGTGTCAGCAGCTTAGCGGGACGTAGCACAGGTACGCAGTATTTT
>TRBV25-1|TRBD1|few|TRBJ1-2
CASRTGAPYGYTF
TGTGCCAGCAGAACAGGGGCCCCCTATGGCTACACCTTC
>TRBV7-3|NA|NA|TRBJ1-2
CVSSPSGGDHGYTF
TGTGTCAGCAGCCCCAGCGGGGGCGACCATGGCTACACCTTC
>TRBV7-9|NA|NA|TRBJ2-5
CASSQEGRSIF
TGTGCCAGCAGCCAAGAGGGCCGGTCAATCTTC
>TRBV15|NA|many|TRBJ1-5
CATSPTKSGASQPQHF
TGTGCCACCAGCCCCACGAAGTCGGGGGCGAGTCAGCCCCAGCATTTT
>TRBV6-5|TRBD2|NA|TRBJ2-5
CASSLGLAGVGAQYF
TGTGCCAGCAGTTTAGGACTAGCGGGAGTTGGGGCCCAGTACTTC
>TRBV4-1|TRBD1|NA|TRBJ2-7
CASSQDQGTGGLYEQYF
TGCGCCAGCAGCCAAGATCAGGGGACAGGGGGCCTCTACGAGCAGTACTTC
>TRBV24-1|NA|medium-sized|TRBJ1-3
CATMDSGNTIYF
TGTGCCACGATGGACTCTGGAAACACCATATATTTT
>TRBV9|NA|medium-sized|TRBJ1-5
CASSVDGFGNQPQHF
TGTGCCAGCAGCGTAGACGGTTTCGGCAATCAGCCCCAGCATTTT
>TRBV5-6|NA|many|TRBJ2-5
CASSFRQKETQYF
TGTGCCAGCAGCTTCAGGCAAAAAGAGACCCAGTACTTC
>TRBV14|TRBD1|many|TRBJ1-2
CASSQGQGPFGAMYGYTF
TGTGCCAGCAGCCAGGGACAGGGTCCTTTTGGAGCGATGTATGGCTACACCTTC
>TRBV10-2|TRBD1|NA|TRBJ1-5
CASSVDRGNNQPQHF
TGCGCCAGCAGTGTGGACAGGGGGAACAATCAGCCCCAGCATTTT
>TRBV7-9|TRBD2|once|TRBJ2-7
CASSPRTSGSREQYF
TGTGCCAGCAGCCCCAGGACTAGCGGGAGTCGTGAGCAGTACTTC
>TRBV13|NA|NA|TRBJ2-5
CASTKGQTQYF
TGTGCCAGCACGAAAGGGCAGACCCAGTACTTC
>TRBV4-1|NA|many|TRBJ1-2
CASSHLFGQTLNYGYTF
TGCGCCAGCAGCCATCTATTCGGGCAGACGCTAAACTATGGCTACACCTTC
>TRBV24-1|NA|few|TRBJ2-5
CATSDPRPGGETQYF
TGTGCCACCAGTGATCCCCGCCCTGGAGGAGAGACCCAGTACTTC
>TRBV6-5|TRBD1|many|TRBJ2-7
CASSYSFFDRGYEQYF
TGTGCCAGCAGTTACTCCTTCTTCGACAGGGGCTACGAGCAGTACTTC
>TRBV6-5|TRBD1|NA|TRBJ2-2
CASSGPGQDTGELFF
TGTGCCAGCAGTGGACCGGGACAGGACACCGGGGAGCTGTTTTTT
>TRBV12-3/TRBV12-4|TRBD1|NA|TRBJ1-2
CASSLDRAQGYTF
TGTGCCAGCAGCCTCGACAGGGCTCAAGGCTACACCTTC
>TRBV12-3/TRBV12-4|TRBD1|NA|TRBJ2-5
CASSLVQGETQYF
TGTGCCAGCAGCTTAGTACAGGGGGAGACCCAGTACTTC
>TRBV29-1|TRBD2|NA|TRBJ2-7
CSVGQVGGGSYEQYF
TGCAGCGTTGGCCAAGTTGGCGGGGGATCTTACGAGCAGTACTTC
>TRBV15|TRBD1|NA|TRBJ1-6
CATADGTGGSYNNSPLHF
TGTGCCACCGCTGACGGGACAGGGGGCTCATACAATAATTCACCCCTCCACTTT
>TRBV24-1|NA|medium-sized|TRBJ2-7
CATSDATGNQYEQYF
TGTGCCACCAGTGACGCCACAGGGAATCAGTACGAGCAGTACTTC
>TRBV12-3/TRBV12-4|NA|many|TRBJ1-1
CASRTQGVGKAFF
TGTGCCAGCAGGACTCAGGGAGTAGGGAAAGCTTTCTTT
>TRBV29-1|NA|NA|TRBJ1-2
CSVENRLNGYTF
TGCAGCGTTGAAAACAGATTAAATGGCTACACCTTC
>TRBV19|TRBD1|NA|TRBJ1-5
CASPPGQGKGPQHF
TGTGCCAGTCCACCGGGACAGGGTAAAGGGCCCCAGCATTTT
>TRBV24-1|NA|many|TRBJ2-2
CATSDLQGNTGELFF
TGTGCCACCAGTGATTTGCAGGGGAACACCGGGGAGCTGTTTTTT
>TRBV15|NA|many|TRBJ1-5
CATSRGLSNQPQHF
TGTGCCACCAGCCGGGGCCTTAGCAATCAGCCCCAGCATTTT
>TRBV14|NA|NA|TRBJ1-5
CASSLTGAPQHF
TGTGCCAGCAGCTTGACAGGCGCCCCCCAGCATTTT
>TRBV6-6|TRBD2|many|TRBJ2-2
CASRREGRTGELFF
TGTGCCAGCAGGCGGGAGGGCCGCACCGGGGAGCTGTTTTTT
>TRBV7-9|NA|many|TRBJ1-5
CASSPRGGQPQHF
TGTGCCAGCAGCCCCAGGGGCGGTCAGCCCCAGCATTTT
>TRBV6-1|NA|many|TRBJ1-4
CASRTKQGEEKLFF
TGTGCCAGCAGGACGAAGCAGGGTGAGGAAAAACTGTTTTTT
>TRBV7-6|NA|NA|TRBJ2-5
CASSLEAGAQETQYF
TGTGCCAGCAGCTTAGAGGCGGGGGCCCAAGAGACCCAGTACTTC
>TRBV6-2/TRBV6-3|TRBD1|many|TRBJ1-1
CASSYGTGMEAFF
TGTGCCAGCAGCTACGGGACAGGAATGGAAGCTTTCTTT
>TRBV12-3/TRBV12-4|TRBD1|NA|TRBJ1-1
CASTGTGGTEAFF
TGTGCCAGCACGGGGACAGGGGGCACTGAAGCTTTCTTT
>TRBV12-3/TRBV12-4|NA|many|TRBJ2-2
CASSRTLANTGELFF
TGTGCCAGCAGCCGGACATTAGCGAACACCGGGGAGCTGTTTTTT
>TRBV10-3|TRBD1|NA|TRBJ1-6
CAISDPGRQGDSPLHF
TGTGCCATCAGTGACCCCGGTCGACAGGGCGATTCACCCCTCCACTTT
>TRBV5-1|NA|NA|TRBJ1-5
CASSLGGSGNQPQHF
TGCGCCAGCAGCTTGGGGGGCTCTGGCAATCAGCCCCAGCATTTT
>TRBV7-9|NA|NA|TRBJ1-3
CASSPTNAIYF
TGTGCCAGCAGCCCAACAAACGCCATATACTTT
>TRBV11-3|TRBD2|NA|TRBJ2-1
CASSLGTSGRREQFF
TGTGCCAGCAGCTTAGGGACTAGCGGGAGACGAGAGCAGTTCTTC
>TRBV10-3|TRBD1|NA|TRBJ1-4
CAISEVPGQGAGEKLFF
TGTGCCATCAGTGAGGTCCCGGGACAGGGGGCCGGTGAAAAACTGTTTTTT
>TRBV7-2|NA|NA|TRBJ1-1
CASSLGERGEAFF
TGTGCCAGCAGCTTAGGGGAAAGGGGGGAAGCTTTCTTT
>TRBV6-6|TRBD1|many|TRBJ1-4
CASFSRDRANEKLFF
TGTGCCAGCTTTTCTCGGGACAGAGCTAATGAAAAACTGTTTTTT
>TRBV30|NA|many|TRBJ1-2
CAWSDGYGYTF
TGTGCCTGGAGTGATGGCTATGGCTACACCTTC